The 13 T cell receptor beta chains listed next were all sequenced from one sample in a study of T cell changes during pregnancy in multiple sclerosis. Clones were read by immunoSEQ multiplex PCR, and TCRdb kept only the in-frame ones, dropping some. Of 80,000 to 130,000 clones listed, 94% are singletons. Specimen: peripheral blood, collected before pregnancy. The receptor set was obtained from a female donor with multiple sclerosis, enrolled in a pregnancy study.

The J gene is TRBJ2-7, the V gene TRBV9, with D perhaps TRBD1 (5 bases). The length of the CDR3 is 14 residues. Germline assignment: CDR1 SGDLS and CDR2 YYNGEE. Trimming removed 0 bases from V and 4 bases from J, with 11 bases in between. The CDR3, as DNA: TGTGCCAGCAGCGTAGCGTGGGGCGAATACGAGCAGTACTTC. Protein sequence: CASSVAWGEYEQYF.

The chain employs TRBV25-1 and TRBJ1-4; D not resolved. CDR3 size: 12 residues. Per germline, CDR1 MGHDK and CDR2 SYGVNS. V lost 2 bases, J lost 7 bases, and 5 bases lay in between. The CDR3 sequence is CASSEPGEKLFF. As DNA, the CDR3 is TGTGCCAGCAGTGAACCCGGTGAAAAACTGTTTTTT.

DNA of the CDR3: TGTGCCAGCAGTTTCTCAGGGCCAAGCTCCTACGAGCAGTACTTC. It yields the protein CASSFSGPSSYEQYF. The chain combines TRBV27 with TRBJ2-7; maybe TRBD1 (5 bases). The V end lost 3 bases, the J end lost 0 bases, and 12 bases lay between the germline ends. CDR3 length: 15 residues. The germline V gene has CDR1 MNHEY and CDR2 SMNVEV (reference sequence).

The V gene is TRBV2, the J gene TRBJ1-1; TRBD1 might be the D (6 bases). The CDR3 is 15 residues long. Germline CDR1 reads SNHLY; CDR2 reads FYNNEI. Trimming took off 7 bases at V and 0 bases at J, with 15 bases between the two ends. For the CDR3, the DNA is TGTGCCAGCAAGTTGGGGGGGGGCTTGAACACTGAAGCTTTCTTT. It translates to CASKLGGGLNTEAFF.

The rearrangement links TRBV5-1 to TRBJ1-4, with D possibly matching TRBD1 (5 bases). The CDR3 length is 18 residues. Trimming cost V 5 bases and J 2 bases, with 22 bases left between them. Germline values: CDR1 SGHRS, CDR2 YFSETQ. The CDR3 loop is CASSFQGSFDWTNEKLFF. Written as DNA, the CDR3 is TGCGCCAGCAGTTTTCAGGGAAGTTTTGATTGGACTAATGAAAAACTGTTTTTT.

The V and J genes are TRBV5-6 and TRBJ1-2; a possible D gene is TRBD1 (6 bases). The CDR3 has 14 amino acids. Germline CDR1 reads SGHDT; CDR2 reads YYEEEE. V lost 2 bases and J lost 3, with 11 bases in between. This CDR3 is CASSFGQWDYGYTF. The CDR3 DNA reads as TGTGCCAGCAGCTTCGGACAGTGGGACTATGGCTACACCTTC.

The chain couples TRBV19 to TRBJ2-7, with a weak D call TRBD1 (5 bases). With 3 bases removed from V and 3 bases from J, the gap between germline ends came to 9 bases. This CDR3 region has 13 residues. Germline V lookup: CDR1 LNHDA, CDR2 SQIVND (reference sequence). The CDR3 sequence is CASSMGHHYEQYF. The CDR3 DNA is TGTGCCAGTAGTATGGGGCACCACTACGAGCAGTACTTC.

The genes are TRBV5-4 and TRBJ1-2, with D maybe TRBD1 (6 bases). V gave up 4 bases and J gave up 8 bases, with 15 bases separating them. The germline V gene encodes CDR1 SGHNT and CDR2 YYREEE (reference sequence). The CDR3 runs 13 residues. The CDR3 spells CASSIGTSRGYTF. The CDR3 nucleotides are TGTGCCAGCAGCATCGGGACATCTCGAGGCTACACCTTC.

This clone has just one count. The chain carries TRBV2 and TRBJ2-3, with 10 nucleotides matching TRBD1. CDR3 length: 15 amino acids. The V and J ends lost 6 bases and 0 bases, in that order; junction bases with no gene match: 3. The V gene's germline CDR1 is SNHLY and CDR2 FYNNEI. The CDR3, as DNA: TGTGCCAGCAGGGGGGACAGGGGTAGCACAGATACGCAGTATTTT. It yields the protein CASRGDRGSTDTQYF.

The CDR3 protein is CASSLLGTGVGELFF. The CDR3 DNA follows: TGTGCCAGCAGTTTATTAGGGACAGGGGTCGGGGAGCTGTTTTTT. V gene TRBV27 combines with J gene TRBJ2-2; 10 bases line up with TRBD1. Germline trimming cut 1 base from V and 7 bases from J; bases unmatched to any gene: 3. Germline-derived CDR1 and CDR2 are MNHEY and SMNVEV (reference sequence). The CDR3 runs to 15 residues.

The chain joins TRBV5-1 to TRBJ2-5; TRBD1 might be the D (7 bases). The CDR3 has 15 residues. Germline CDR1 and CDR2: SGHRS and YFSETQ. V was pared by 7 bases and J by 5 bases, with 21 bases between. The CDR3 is CASQTTGREIETQYF. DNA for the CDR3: TGCGCCAGCCAAACGACAGGGCGGGAAATTGAGACCCAGTACTTC.

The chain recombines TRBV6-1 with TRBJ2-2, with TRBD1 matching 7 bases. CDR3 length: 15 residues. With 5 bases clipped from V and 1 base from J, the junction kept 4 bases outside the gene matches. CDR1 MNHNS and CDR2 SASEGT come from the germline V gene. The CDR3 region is CASSRTGLNTGELFF. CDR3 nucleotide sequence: TGTGCCAGCAGTCGGACAGGATTGAACACCGGGGAGCTGTTTTTT.

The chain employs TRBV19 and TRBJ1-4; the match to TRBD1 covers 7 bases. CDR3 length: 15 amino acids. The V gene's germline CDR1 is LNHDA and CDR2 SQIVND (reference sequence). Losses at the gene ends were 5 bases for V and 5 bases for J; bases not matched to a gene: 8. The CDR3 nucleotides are TGTGCCAGTAGTTGGGCCAGGGGGTCCAATGAAAAACTGTTTTTT. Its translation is CASSWARGSNEKLFF. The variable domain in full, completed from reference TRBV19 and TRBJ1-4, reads DGGITQSPKYLFRKEGQNVTLSCEQNLNHDAMYWYRQDPGQGLRLIYYSQIVNDFQKGDIAEGYSVSREKKESFPLTVTSAQKNPTAFYLCASSWARGSNEKLFFGSGTQLSVL.